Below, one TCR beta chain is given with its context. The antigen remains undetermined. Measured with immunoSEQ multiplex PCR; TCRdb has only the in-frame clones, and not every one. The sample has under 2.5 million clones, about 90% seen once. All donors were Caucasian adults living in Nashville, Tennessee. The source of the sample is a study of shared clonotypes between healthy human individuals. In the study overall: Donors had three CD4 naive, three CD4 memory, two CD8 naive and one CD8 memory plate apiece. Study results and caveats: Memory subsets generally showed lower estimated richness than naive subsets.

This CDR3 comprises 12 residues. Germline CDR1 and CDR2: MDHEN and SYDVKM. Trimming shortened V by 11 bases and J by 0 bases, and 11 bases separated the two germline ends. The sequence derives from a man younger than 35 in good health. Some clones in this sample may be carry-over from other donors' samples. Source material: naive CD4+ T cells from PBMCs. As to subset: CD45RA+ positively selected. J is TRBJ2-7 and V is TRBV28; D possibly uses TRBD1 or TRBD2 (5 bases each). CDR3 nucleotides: TGTGCCGGGGGACGGAGCTCCTACGAGCAGTACTTC. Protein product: CAGGRSSYEQYF.